This T cell receptor (beta chain) stems from a study of shared clonotypes between healthy human individuals. Only in-frame clones appear in the TCRdb table, and some are missing; sequencing was by immunoSEQ multiplex PCR. Seen here are about 480,000 clones, approximately 79% observed once, and the top ten hold approximately 13%. Broader study findings: The researchers took only blood, and tissue repertoires probably look different.

CDR3 length equals 14 residues. Germline CDR1 LGHNA, CDR2 YNFKEQ. V was trimmed by 4 bases and J by 1 base, leaving 8 bases between them. Remarks on this clone: Its target is not known.

The chain employs TRBV4-2 and TRBJ2-1, with unresolved D. This sequence originates from a woman in her thirties or forties in good health. Some clones in this sample may be carry-over from other donors' samples. Sequencing input: PBMCs. DNA of the CDR3: TGTGCCAGCAGCCCTCCTCGATCCTACAATGAGCAGTTCTTC. This translates into CASSPPRSYNEQFF.